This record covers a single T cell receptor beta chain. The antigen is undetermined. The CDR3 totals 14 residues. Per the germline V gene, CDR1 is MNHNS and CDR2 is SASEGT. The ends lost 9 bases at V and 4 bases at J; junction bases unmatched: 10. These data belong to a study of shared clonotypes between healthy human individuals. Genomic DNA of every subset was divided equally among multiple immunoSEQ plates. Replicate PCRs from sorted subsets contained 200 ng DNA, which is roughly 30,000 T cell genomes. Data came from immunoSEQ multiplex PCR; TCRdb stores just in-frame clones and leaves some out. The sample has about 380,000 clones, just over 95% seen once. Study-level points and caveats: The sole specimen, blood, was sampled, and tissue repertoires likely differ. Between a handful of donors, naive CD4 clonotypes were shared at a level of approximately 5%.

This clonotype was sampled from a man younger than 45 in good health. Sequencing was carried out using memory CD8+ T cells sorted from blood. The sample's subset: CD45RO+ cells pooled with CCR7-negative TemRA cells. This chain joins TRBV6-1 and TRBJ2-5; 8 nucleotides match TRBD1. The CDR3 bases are TGTGCCAGTGGACAGGGCCCGGTGGGAGAGACCCAGTACTTC. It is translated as CASGQGPVGETQYF.